This entry lists 5 T cell receptor beta chains sequenced from one sample in a study of CD8 T cells in ankylosing spondylitis. TCRdb reanalysed the 5' RACE reads using MiXCR and keeps one entry per CDR3 protein. The data show roughly 130,000 distinct CDR3 sequences, approximately 13% seen once. Sequenced: blood, either unsorted or a sorted T cell fraction (not recorded which). All receptors come from a female donor with ankylosing spondylitis or in good health (not recorded which).

This clonotype has a count of ten or more. The V and J genes are TRBV24-1 and TRBJ2-3, with D possibly being TRBD2 (5 bases). CDR3 length equals 11 residues. V shed 5 bases and J shed 6 bases, with 5 bases lying between them. Germline V gene data show CDR1 as KGHDR and CDR2 as SFDVKD. The CDR3 region is CATSVADTQYF. In nucleotides, the CDR3 is TGTGCCACCAGTGTAGCGGATACGCAGTATTTT.

This clonotype was found many times. The rearrangement links TRBV12-3 or TRBV12-4 to TRBJ2-5, with D perhaps TRBD1 (5 bases). The CDR3 is made up of 13 amino acids. Between the trimmed V and J ends, which lost 3 bases and 1 base, there was a span of 6 bases. The DNA for the CDR3 is TGTGCCAGCAGTTTCAGGGTCCAAGAGACCCAGTACTTC. This encodes CASSFRVQETQYF.

As to this clonotype: A much more abundant neighbour one base away suggests this may be a read error. This chain connects TRBV6-1 to TRBJ1-5; D perhaps matches TRBD1 (5 bases). The CDR3 length is 15 residues. Germline V gene lookup returns CDR1 MNHNS and CDR2 SASEGT. Trimming took off 3 bases at V and 3 bases at J, with 12 bases between the two ends. DNA for the CDR3: TGTGCCAGCAGTGATAGGGGCGGGAACAATCAGCCCCAGCATTTT. This gives the protein CASSDRGGNNQPQHF.

V gene TRBV7-2 combines with J gene TRBJ2-1; 9 bases map to TRBD2. Germline CDR1 reads SGHTA; CDR2 reads FQGNSA. This CDR3 spans 15 amino acids. The ends lost 0 bases at V and 6 bases at J; junction bases unmatched: 3. The CDR3 loop reads CASSLASGSINEQFF. The CDR3 nucleotides are TGTGCCAGCAGCTTAGCTAGCGGGAGTATCAATGAGCAGTTCTTC.

This clonotype showed up many times. The CDR3 region is CSVGGVLNTEAFF. Here the CDR3 DNA reads TGCAGCGTGGGGGGCGTTTTGAACACTGAAGCTTTCTTT. V and J are TRBV29-1 and TRBJ1-1, with a possible D match to TRBD1 (6 bases). The CDR3 is 13 residues long. Germline loops: CDR1 SQVTM, CDR2 ANQGSEA. V dropped 6 bases and J dropped 0 bases, with 11 bases sitting between them.